Listed below are T cell receptor beta chains from one sample, sequenced in a study of control samples from healthy donors and cancer patients. Profiling relied on immunoSEQ multiplex PCR, and the TCRdb table lists in-frame clones only, not all of them. The table records 75,000 to 100,000 clones, 85% to 90% of them present only once. Material: blood. The receptors stem from a woman aged 50 to 60 in good health. The CDR3 runs from the conserved cysteine through the conserved F or W. The D gene is left open where the match is weak. Where a row states a size, it is once, few, many or the class of an expanded clone; other rows omit it.

TRBJ1-2	TRBV6-5	-	-	TGTGCCAGCAGCCAAAGGTTGGATGGCTACACCTTC	CASSQRLDGYTF
TRBJ1-3	TRBV5-1	-	-	TGCGCCAGCCAAGCGGGGGCCTCTGGAAACACCATATATTTT	CASQAGASGNTIYF
TRBJ2-5	TRBV9	TRBD2	once	TGTGCCAGCAGCCCTAGTGCGATAGCGGGGGTGAGTGAGACCCAGTACTTC	CASSPSAIAGVSETQYF
TRBJ1-1	TRBV27	-	-	TGTGCCAGCAGTTTATTCGGGTGGGGGGATGAAGCTTTCTTT	CASSLFGWGDEAFF
TRBJ2-5	TRBV29-1	TRBD2	-	TGCAGCGTGGGGGGACTAGCGGGAGGAGAGACCCAGTACTTC	CSVGGLAGGETQYF
TRBJ1-6	TRBV6-5	TRBD1	-	TGTGCCAGCAGTTTTTCTCGGACAGGGAGCAATTCACCCCTCCACTTT	CASSFSRTGSNSPLHF
TRBJ1-1	TRBV11-3	-	-	TGTGCCAGCAGCTCGGAGAGGACTGAAGCTTTCTTT	CASSSERTEAFF
TRBJ1-4	TRBV14	TRBD1	-	TGTGCCAGCAGCTACGACAGGGGCGAAACTAATGAAAAACTGTTTTTT	CASSYDRGETNEKLFF
TRBJ1-1	TRBV20-1	-	-	TGCAGTCCTAGTCGCAGGGACGCTGAAGCTTTCTTT	CSPSRRDAEAFF
TRBJ1-5	TRBV7-8	-	-	TGTGCCAGCAGCTTAGTGGCGGGGAATCAGCCCCAGCATTTT	CASSLVAGNQPQHF
TRBJ2-3	TRBV28	-	-	TGTGCCAGCATCGTTGGAGGGGGCTTGACAGATACGCAGTATTTT	CASIVGGGLTDTQYF
TRBJ1-4	TRBV7-9	-	once	TGTGCCAGCAGCACCTTCAAACAGGGAGGGAGTGAAAAACTGTTTTTT	CASSTFKQGGSEKLFF
TRBJ1-4	TRBV6-2/TRBV6-3	-	-	TGTGCCAGCGGCCAGCTCCCAACTAATGAAAAACTGTTTTTT	CASGQLPTNEKLFF
TRBJ2-3	TRBV7-9	TRBD2	once	TGTGCCAGCAGCTCGGACCCCCGGACTAGCAGGACAGATACGCAGTATTTT	CASSSDPRTSRTDTQYF
TRBJ2-6	TRBV6-2/TRBV6-3	-	-	TGTGCCAGCAGTCCCCCCCAGGGTTCTGGGGCCAACGTCCTGACTTTC	CASSPPQGSGANVLTF
TRBJ2-1	TRBV11-3	-	-	TGTGCCAGCAGCTTACGGGCGGGACCGTTCAATGAGCAGTTCTTC	CASSLRAGPFNEQFF
TRBJ2-5	TRBV4-1	TRBD2	-	TGCGCCAGCAGCCAAGCGGGCCTAGCGGGGGGGGAGACCCAGTACTTC	CASSQAGLAGGETQYF
TRBJ2-3	TRBV6-5	-	-	TGTGCCAGCAGCCCGCGTAGGACATCGGCAGATACGCAGTATTTT	CASSPRRTSADTQYF
TRBJ2-1	TRBV6-5	TRBD2	-	TGTGCCAGCAGTTCTCCGAGCGGGGGGGACAATGAGCAGTTCTTC	CASSSPSGGDNEQFF
TRBJ1-2	TRBV3-1/TRBV3-2	-	-	TGTGCCAGCAGCCAGGGGGTCGACTATGGCTACACCTTC	CASSQGVDYGYTF
TRBJ1-1	TRBV5-4	TRBD1	-	TGTGCCAGCAGCATCGGGACAGGGGGCGGGAGGACTGAAGCTTTCTTT	CASSIGTGGGRTEAFF
TRBJ2-3	TRBV7-8	-	-	TGTGCCAGCAGCTTATCGAGCGGAGTCACAGATACGCCGTATTTT	CASSLSSGVTDTPYF
TRBJ1-3	TRBV5-6	-	once	TGTGCCAGCAGCGTTCAGAATGAGGGGTACGAAAACACCATATATTTT	CASSVQNEGYENTIYF
TRBJ2-3	TRBV12-5	-	-	TGTGCTAGTGGGGGGGCGGGGCCCCTGGATACGCAGTATTTT	CASGGAGPLDTQYF
TRBJ1-1	TRBV5-4	-	-	TGTGCCACCGATAGGAGGGGAGGGCATACTGAAGCTTTCTTT	CATDRRGGHTEAFF
TRBJ2-7	TRBV19	TRBD2	-	TGTGCCAGTAGTTTAGGTCTAGCGGGATACTACGAGCAGTACTTC	CASSLGLAGYYEQYF
TRBJ1-3	TRBV28	-	-	TGTGCCAGCAGTCCCCTTGCCCGCTCCGGAAACACCATATATTTT	CASSPLARSGNTIYF